This T cell receptor beta chain was sequenced for a study of blood T cells in healthy people across ages (dated by TCRdb to the mid-2010s). Background for the entire study: In model experiments, roughly one uniquely barcoded TCR beta cDNA molecule per two T cells was captured by template switching. Two additional independent replicas of 1 million unique cDNA reads from the same blood draw were analyzed for two donors (one aged 18 to 30 and one aged 80 or older). The study measured age-related changes in TCR beta repertoire diversity using deep sequencing normalized with unique cDNA molecular identifiers. Donors were grouped into four age groups: young (average 16 years), middle-aged (about 40), aged (approximately 67) and long-lived (about 89). To avoid experimental bias, donors of different ages were randomly spread across the sequencing lanes.

The library came from 5' RACE. For sequencing, an Illumina HiSeq 2500 was employed. A second PCR of roughly 7 to 11 cycles was performed with a sample-barcoded 5' primer and a J-beta primer mix. Each TCR beta cDNA molecule received a unique molecular identifier from a template-switch 5' adaptor carrying 12 random nucleotides. Each sample yielded at least 3 million CDR3-containing paired-end reads. The Mint cDNA synthesis kit, primed by a TRBC-specific oligonucleotide, was used to synthesize first-strand cDNA from all RNA. Following uracil-DNA glycosylase treatment, all cDNA underwent a first 18-cycle PCR with the universal primers M1SS and BC2_uni_R. The paper's processing steps were these. Each sample was normalized by randomly selecting 1 million high-quality reads, each carrying a distinct molecular identifier. Instead of being binned into consensus sequences, reads that shared molecular identifiers were thrown out. MiTCR, with a Q25 quality threshold and the strictest error-elimination algorithm, was used for CDR3 identification, clonotype clustering and error correction. A nonparametric unseen species model with Euler transformation was used to estimate a lower bound on total TCR beta diversity. TCRdb's own reprocessing of the public reads used fastp at Q25 and MiXCR and kept productive beta chains. Here each entry gathers all rows of one CDR3 protein and keeps the most common genes and DNA. TCRdb's processing, not the study's, gives the V and J calls here. The sample includes just over 800,000 distinct CDR3 sequences, with around 68% observed a single time. The ten largest make up around a quarter of the sample.

Donors were 39 systemically healthy Caucasian individuals from Russia aged roughly 6 to 90 years. Each donor gave ten milliliters of peripheral blood, drawn into EDTA-treated Vacutainer tubes. Ficoll-Paque density-gradient centrifugation was used to isolate PBMCs, with at least 7 million obtained per sample. Trizol reagent was used to extract total RNA from PBMCs, with at least 6 micrograms per sample. Naive CD45RAhigh/CD27high T cell percentages were measured by flow cytometry on a PBMC aliquot from every donor. The V end loses 0 bases and the J end loses 6 bases, and a stretch of 16 bases separates them. Taken from cysteine to phenylalanine, the CDR3 has 16 residues. The entry retains the CDR3 DNA only, 48 bases that are in frame from base 1. Taken from the germline V gene, the CDR1 and CDR2 loops are SGDLS and YYNGEE. Comments on this clonotype: Its specific antigen is unknown. Within one base of it there is no much larger clone, and no base qualities were kept.

Study-level results and caveats: Compared with the aged group, more naive CD4+ T cells, fewer expanded clones and increased TCR diversity were shown by the long-lived group, suggesting age selection. Bulk unsorted PBMC profiling prevented conclusive comparison of naive and antigen-experienced compartments. Because the CMV infection status of the donors was unknown, age-related changes in expanded clonotypes may potentially have been confounded. A strong correlation was found between observed TCR beta diversity and the percentage of naive T cells measured by flow cytometry. Observed TCR beta diversity per million T cells fell roughly linearly with age, and a significant reduction was already apparent by age about 43. Estimates of total diversity from one million sequenced T cells were regarded as lower bounds and underestimates.

Sequenced: blood. The TCR comes from a man aged 25-45 years in good health. The sequence links TRBV9 to TRBJ2-1; the D region may be TRBD1 or TRBD2, each matching 6 bases equally. The CDR3 sequence is CASSVDPGANGNEQFF. The sequenced DNA: TGTGCCAGCAGCGTAGATCCGGGGGCCAATGGCAATGAGCAGTTCTTC.